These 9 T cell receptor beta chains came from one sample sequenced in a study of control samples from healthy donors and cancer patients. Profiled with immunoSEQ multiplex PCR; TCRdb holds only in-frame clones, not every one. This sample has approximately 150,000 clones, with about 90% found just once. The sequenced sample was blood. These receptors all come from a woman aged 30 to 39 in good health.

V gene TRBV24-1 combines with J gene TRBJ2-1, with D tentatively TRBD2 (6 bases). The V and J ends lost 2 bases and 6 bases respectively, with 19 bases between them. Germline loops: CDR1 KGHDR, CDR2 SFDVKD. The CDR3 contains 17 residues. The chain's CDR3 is CATSDSLRASVGNEQFF. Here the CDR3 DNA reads TGTGCCACCAGTGATTCTCTTCGGGCTAGCGTCGGCAATGAGCAGTTCTTC.

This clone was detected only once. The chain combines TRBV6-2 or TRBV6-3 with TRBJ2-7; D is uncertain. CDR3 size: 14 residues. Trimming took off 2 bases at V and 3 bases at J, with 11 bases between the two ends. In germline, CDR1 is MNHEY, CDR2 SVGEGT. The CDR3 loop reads CASSYGLDYYEQYF. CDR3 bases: TGTGCCAGCAGTTACGGCCTGGATTACTACGAGCAGTACTTC.

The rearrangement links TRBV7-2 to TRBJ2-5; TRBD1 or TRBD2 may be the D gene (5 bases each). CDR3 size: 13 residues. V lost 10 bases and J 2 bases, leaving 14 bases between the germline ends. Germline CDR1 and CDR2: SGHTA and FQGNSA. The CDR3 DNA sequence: TGTGCCACCTATCGGGGCCTACAAGAGACCCAGTACTTC. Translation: CATYRGLQETQYF.

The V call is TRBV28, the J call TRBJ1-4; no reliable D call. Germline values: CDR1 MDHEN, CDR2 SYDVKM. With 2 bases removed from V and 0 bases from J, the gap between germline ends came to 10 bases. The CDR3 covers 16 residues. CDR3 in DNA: TGTGCCAGCAGTTTACGTCAGGTTTCAACTAATGAAAAACTGTTTTTT. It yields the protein CASSLRQVSTNEKLFF.

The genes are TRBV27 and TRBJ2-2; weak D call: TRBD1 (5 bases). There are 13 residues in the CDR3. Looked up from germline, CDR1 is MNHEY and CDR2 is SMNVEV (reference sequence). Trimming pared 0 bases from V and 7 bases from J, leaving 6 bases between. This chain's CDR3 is CASSLSGHGELFF. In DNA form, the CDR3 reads TGTGCCAGCAGTTTATCGGGGCACGGGGAGCTGTTTTTT.

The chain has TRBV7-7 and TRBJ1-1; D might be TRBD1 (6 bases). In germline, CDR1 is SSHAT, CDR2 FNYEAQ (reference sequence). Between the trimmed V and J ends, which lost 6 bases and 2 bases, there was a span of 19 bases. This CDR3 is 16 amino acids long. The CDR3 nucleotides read TGTGCCAGCAGGCCGGGACACGCAGGGGAAAACACTGAAGCTTTCTTT. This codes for CASRPGHAGENTEAFF.

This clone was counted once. The CDR3, as DNA: TGTGCCAGCAGTTTAGGTGGGGGCTACGAGCAGTACTTC. Its protein is CASSLGGGYEQYF. The rearrangement joins TRBV12-3 or TRBV12-4 to TRBJ2-7; D might be TRBD1 or TRBD2, each matching 5 bases. The V end lost 1 base, the J end lost 3 bases, and 7 bases lay between the germline ends. The CDR3 is made up of 13 amino acids.

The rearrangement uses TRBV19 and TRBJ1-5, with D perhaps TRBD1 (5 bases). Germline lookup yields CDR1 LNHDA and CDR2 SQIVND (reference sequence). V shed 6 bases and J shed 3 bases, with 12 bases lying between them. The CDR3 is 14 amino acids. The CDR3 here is CASRPDSLNQPQHF. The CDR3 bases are TGTGCCAGTAGGCCTGACAGCCTCAATCAGCCCCAGCATTTT.

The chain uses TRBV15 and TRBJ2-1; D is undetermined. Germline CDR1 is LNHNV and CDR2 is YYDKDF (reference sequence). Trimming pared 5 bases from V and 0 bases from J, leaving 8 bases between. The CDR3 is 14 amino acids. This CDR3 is CATSFRFSYNEQFF. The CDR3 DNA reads TGTGCCACCAGCTTTCGGTTCTCCTACAATGAGCAGTTCTTC. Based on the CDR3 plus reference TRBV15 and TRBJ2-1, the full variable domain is DAMVIQNPRYQVTQFGKPVTLSCSQTLNHNVMYWYQQKSSQAPKLLFHYYDKDFNNEADTPDNFQSRRPNTSFCFLDIRSPGLGDTAMYLCATSFRFSYNEQFFGPGTRLTVL.